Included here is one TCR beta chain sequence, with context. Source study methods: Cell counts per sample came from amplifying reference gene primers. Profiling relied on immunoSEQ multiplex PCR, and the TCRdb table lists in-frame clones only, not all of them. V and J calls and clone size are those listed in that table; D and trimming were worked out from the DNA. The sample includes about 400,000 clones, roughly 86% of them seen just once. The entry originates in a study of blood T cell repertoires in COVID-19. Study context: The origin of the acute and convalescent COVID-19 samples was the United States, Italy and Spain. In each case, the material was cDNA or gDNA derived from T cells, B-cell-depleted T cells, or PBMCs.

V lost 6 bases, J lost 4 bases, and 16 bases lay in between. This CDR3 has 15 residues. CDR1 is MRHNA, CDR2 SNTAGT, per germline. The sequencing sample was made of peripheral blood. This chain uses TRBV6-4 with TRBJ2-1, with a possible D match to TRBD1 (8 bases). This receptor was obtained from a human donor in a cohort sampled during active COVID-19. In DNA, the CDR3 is TGTGCCAGCAGCGGGGGGACAGGCCCATACAATGAGCAGTTCTTC. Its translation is CASSGGTGPYNEQFF.